A single sample is the source of the 14 T cell receptor beta chains below, sequenced in a study of T cell changes during pregnancy in multiple sclerosis. Sequencing was performed with immunoSEQ multiplex PCR; in TCRdb, only in-frame clones are kept and a portion is missing. The table records some 30,000 clones, roughly nine tenths of them present only once. The sample here was CD8+ T cells from peripheral blood mononuclear cells, taken in the second trimester of pregnancy. The receptors were sampled from a female donor with multiple sclerosis, enrolled in a pregnancy study.

The V and J genes are TRBV13 and TRBJ1-1; tentatively, D is TRBD1 (6 bases). Germline CDR1 PRHDT, CDR2 FYEKMQ (reference sequence). The V gene lost 5 bases and the J gene lost 1 base, with 14 bases spanning the gap. This CDR3 has 15 amino acids. The CDR3 here is CASSPLGHANTEAFF. CDR3 coding DNA: TGTGCCAGCAGCCCGCTGGGACACGCGAACACTGAAGCTTTCTTT.

This chain joins TRBV7-6 and TRBJ2-1; D not resolved. Germline V lookup: CDR1 SGHVS, CDR2 FNYEAQ. This CDR3 spans 11 amino acids. The V and J ends lost 3 bases and 8 bases respectively, with 5 bases between them. The CDR3: CASSLADEQFF. The DNA of the CDR3 is TGTGCCAGCAGCTTGGCAGATGAGCAGTTCTTC.

The chain couples TRBV19 to TRBJ2-1; D is uncertain. CDR1 and CDR2 from the germline V gene are LNHDA and SQIVND (reference sequence). V shed 0 bases and J shed 3 bases, with 9 bases lying between them. CDR3 length: 15 residues. The DNA of the CDR3 is TGTGCCAGTAGTATAGATCGTGACAACTACAATGAGCAGTTCTTC. Protein sequence: CASSIDRDNYNEQFF.

This sequence joins TRBV10-3 and TRBJ2-7, with TRBD2 as a possible D gene (6 bases). The CDR3 is made up of 15 amino acids. Looked up from germline, CDR1 is ENHRY and CDR2 is SYGVKD. V lost 0 bases and J 4 bases, leaving 13 bases between the germline ends. The CDR3 sequence is CAISESAAGSYEQYF. Here the CDR3 DNA reads TGTGCCATCAGTGAGTCGGCGGCGGGGAGTTACGAGCAGTACTTC.

V gene TRBV19 combines with J gene TRBJ2-1, with TRBD2 as a possible D gene (6 bases). The CDR3 sequence is 16 residues long. V lost 3 bases and J 4 bases, leaving 16 bases between the germline ends. Germline V gene data show CDR1 as LNHDA and CDR2 as SQIVND (reference sequence). CDR3 sequence (DNA): TGTGCCAGTAGTATGAGTCCGGGGGAGGAGTACAATGAGCAGTTCTTC. It is translated as CASSMSPGEEYNEQFF.

The J gene is TRBJ1-1, the V gene TRBV18; D unclear. CDR3 length: 15 amino acids. Germline CDR1 is KGHSH and CDR2 is LQKENI. V dropped 0 bases and J dropped 0 bases, with 8 bases sitting between them. The CDR3 loop reads CASSPPEGVNTEAFF. The CDR3 coding sequence is TGTGCCAGCTCACCACCAGAGGGAGTGAACACTGAAGCTTTCTTT.

The chain recombines TRBV6-1 with TRBJ1-5; 8 bases align to TRBD1. From germline, CDR1 is MNHNS and CDR2 SASEGT. The CDR3 has 17 amino acids. The trim removed 2 bases at V and 2 bases at J, leaving 8 bases unmatched. CDR3 loop: CASSEPEDRVGNQPQHF. CDR3 nucleotide sequence: TGTGCCAGCAGTGAACCCGAGGACAGGGTTGGCAATCAGCCCCAGCATTTT.

The V and J genes are TRBV29-1 and TRBJ2-1, with 13 bases identical to TRBD2. Germline V gives CDR1 SQVTM, CDR2 ANQGSEA. Germline trimming cut 4 bases from V and 4 bases from J; bases unmatched to any gene: 4. This CDR3 contains 15 residues. The CDR3, as DNA: TGCAGCGTTGTGTTGACTAGCGGGAGGTACAATGAGCAGTTCTTC. Amino acid sequence: CSVVLTSGRYNEQFF.

The chain combines TRBV18 with TRBJ2-2; D remains unclear. Germline assignment: CDR1 KGHSH and CDR2 LQKENI. The CDR3 spans 14 residues. The ends were cut back, 0 bases at V and 3 bases at J, with 5 bases in the middle. This CDR3 reads CASSPPTDTGELFF. The CDR3 nucleotides are TGTGCCAGCTCACCACCGACTGACACCGGGGAGCTGTTTTTT.

The chain joins TRBV11-2 to TRBJ2-5; D not certain. V was pared by 3 bases and J by 2 bases, with 13 bases between. CDR1 and CDR2 (germline): SGHAT, FQNNGV. The CDR3 length is 15 residues. The CDR3 bases are TGTGCCAGCAGCTTGACCCCTTACGGGCAAGAGACCCAGTACTTC. This gives the protein CASSLTPYGQETQYF.

This chain links TRBV27 with TRBJ2-7; 14 bases match TRBD2. Trimming took 2 bases from V and 3 from J; bases not matched to a gene: 9. Germline V gives CDR1 MNHEY, CDR2 SMNVEV (reference sequence). The length of the CDR3 is 18 residues. CDR3 in DNA: TGTGCCAGCAGTTTACTTCCGGGACTAGCGGGGGCCGACTACGAGCAGTACTTC. This translates into CASSLLPGLAGADYEQYF.

The chain couples TRBV7-9 to TRBJ2-6, with 7 bases aligning to TRBD2. V shed 4 bases, J shed 0 bases, and the junction held 6 bases outside the gene matches. The CDR3 contains 17 residues. CDR1 and CDR2 (germline): SEHNR, FQNEAQ (reference sequence). The CDR3 reads CASSSGTNFSGANVLTF. In DNA form, the CDR3 reads TGTGCCAGCAGCTCCGGGACTAATTTCTCTGGGGCCAACGTCCTGACTTTC.

The chain links TRBV25-1 to TRBJ2-1; 7 bases are shared with TRBD2. Unmatched junction bases numbered 3, after V lost 5 bases and J lost 5 bases. Looked up from germline, CDR1 is MGHDK and CDR2 is SYGVNS. The CDR3 is 13 amino acids. The CDR3 reads CASSRLADNEQFF. DNA for the CDR3: TGTGCCAGCAGTAGGCTAGCGGACAATGAGCAGTTCTTC.

This chain links TRBV4-1 with TRBJ2-3; 9 bases are a match to TRBD2. Germline CDR1 MGHRA, CDR2 YSYEKL. With V trimmed by 5 bases and J by 6 bases, 15 bases remained unmatched. CDR3 length: 17 amino acids. The CDR3 DNA reads as TGCGCCAGCAGCGGCCGATGGGTAGCGGGAGCGCTGGATACGCAGTATTTT. It codes for CASSGRWVAGALDTQYF.